This T cell receptor (beta chain) was identified in a study of blood T cell repertoires in COVID-19. Study-wide background: Both acute and convalescent COVID-19 samples were obtained from the United States, Italy and Spain. Sources were T cells, B-cell-depleted T cells, or PBMCs; the material itself was cDNA or gDNA.

Original handling: Counts of nucleated cells, estimated from reference gene primer amplification, were obtained. The data were produced by immunoSEQ multiplex PCR, yet TCRdb's version contains in-frame clones alone and is incomplete. V and J calls and clone size are copied from that table; D and trimming were computed from the DNA. There are 95,000 to 110,000 clones in the sample; 70% to 90% occur only once, and around 3.3% lies in the top ten. The V gene lost 1 base and the J gene lost 10 bases, with 16 bases spanning the gap. The CDR3 runs 14 residues. CDR1 is SGHDN, CDR2 FVKESK, per germline. The clonotype originates from a man in his forties or fifties in a cohort sampled during active COVID-19. The V call is TRBV14, the J call TRBJ1-1; tentative D call: TRBD1 (5 bases). The specimen was peripheral blood. CDR3 region: CASSQGRAGGGAFF. In DNA, the CDR3 is TGTGCCAGCAGCCAAGGCAGGGCGGGAGGTGGAGCTTTCTTT.